This T cell receptor beta chain derives from a study of blood T cells in healthy people across ages. Findings and caveats of the study: It was not known whether donors were CMV positive (a possible confounder of expanded clonotype changes).

The use of a sample-barcoded 5' primer and a J-beta primer mix characterized a second PCR of roughly 7 to 11 cycles. The template-switch adaptor was a 5' adaptor with 12 random nucleotides. It tagged each cDNA molecule. The study obtained at least 2.5 million CDR3-containing paired-end reads from every sample. TCRdb re-called the 5' RACE reads with MiXCR, one entry per CDR3 protein. Of about a million distinct CDR3 sequences detected, around 48% appear once; the ten largest clones hold roughly an eighth. Concerning this clonotype itself: No antigen is known for it.

Germline V CDR1 and CDR2: SEHNR, FQNEAQ (reference sequence). Trimming cost V 2 bases and J 4 bases; bases outside gene matches: 5. The CDR3 runs to 16 residues. This rearrangement joins TRBV7-9 to TRBJ2-1, with 10 bases lining up with TRBD1. Material for sequencing was blood. The receptor was derived from a young man in good health. The CDR3 coding sequence is TGTGCCAGCAGCTTAATGGGACAGGGGTCGTACAATGAGCAGTTCTTC. As protein: CASSLMGQGSYNEQFF. Full variable domain (remainder filled in from reference TRBV7-9 and TRBJ2-1): DTGVSQNPRHKITKRGQNVTFRCDPISEHNRLYWYRQTLGQGPEFLTYFQNEAQLEKSRLLSDRFSAERPKGSFSTLEIQRTEQGDSAMYLCASSLMGQGSYNEQFFGPGTRLTVL.